Reported below is one T cell receptor beta chain. Its specificity is unknown. The sample carries other DNA sequences with the same CDR3. The data belong to a study of beta chain features in type 1 diabetes. Whole-study findings and limits: Shorter TCRB CDR3s, moderately but significantly so, were found in Type 1 diabetes patients in all four CD4+ subsets.

Every isolated RNA sample was fully reverse transcribed, so sequencing captured expressed TCRB transcripts. The repertoire was sequenced with immunoSEQ multiplex PCR; TCRdb's copy has only in-frame clones and lacks some. The sample lists tens of thousands of clones, roughly 50% occurring once. CDR3 length: 13 amino acids. V lost 3 bases, J lost 6 bases, and 12 bases lay in between. The germline gives CDR1 SGHRS, CDR2 YFSETQ. This receptor was obtained from a man aged 30 to 39 with type 1 diabetes. Sequenced: central memory CD4+ T cells from blood. The chain carries TRBV5-1 and TRBJ1-2, with D tentatively TRBD1 (5 bases). The CDR3 region has the DNA TGCGCCAGCAGCTCGGGGGGTGTGGATGGCTACACCTTC. Its translation is CASSSGGVDGYTF. Full variable domain (remainder filled in from reference TRBV5-1 and TRBJ1-2): KAGVTQTPRYLIKTRGQQVTLSCSPISGHRSVSWYQQTPGQGLQFLFEYFSETQRNKGNFPGRFSGRQFSNSRSEMNVSTLELGDSALYLCASSSGGVDGYTFGSGTRLTVV.